The T cell receptor beta chain under discussion was sequenced for a study of spatial heterogeneity in lung cancer. The J segment lost 4 bases and the V segment lost 8 bases, leaving 3 bases of the junction unmatched. This CDR3 is built from 15 residues. Germline CDR1 reads LGHDT; CDR2 reads YNNKEL (reference sequence). Concerning this clonotype itself: No antigen is known for it. This may come from a read error, since a much larger clone is one base off.

TCRdb called the 5' RACE reads again in MiXCR, with one record for every CDR3 protein. The sample shows more than 20,000 distinct CDR3 sequences, roughly 13% of them seen only once. As to time point: sample taken at primary tumor resection. The input material, whole RNA from tumor, nontumor lung or frozen PBMC, was sequenced unsorted. Around 70 TRACERx patients with early, untreated non-small cell lung cancer donated samples. Study-wide results and caveats: Whereas they appeared in blood less at follow-up, ubiquitous expanded tumor TCRs appeared there more at resection.

This receptor was identified in a female donor with early-stage non-small cell lung cancer. The source material was PBMCs, sampled at surgery. This chain joins TRBV3-1 and TRBJ2-1; 15 nucleotides agree with TRBD2. CDR3 protein: CASGTSGRSYNEQFF. The CDR3 bases are TGTGCCAGCGGGACTAGCGGGAGGTCTTACAATGAGCAGTTCTTC.